These 24 T cell receptor beta chains share one sample of origin, sequenced in a study of cytomegalovirus exposure and HLA in healthy donors. The PCR made use of 60 Vbeta and 13 Jbeta primers. Clones were sequenced by immunoSEQ multiplex PCR, and TCRdb holds only the in-frame ones, with some missing. Of 85,000 to 100,000 clones listed, around 74% are singletons. The source material was PBMCs. These receptors all come from a man between 40 and 49 years old in good health and CMV-seropositive.

The CDR3 sequence is CASTGQGFIEKLFF. For the CDR3, the DNA is TGTGCCAGCACCGGACAGGGGTTTATTGAAAAACTGTTTTTT. The chain joins TRBV2 to TRBJ1-4, with TRBD1 identical over 9 bases. Germline lookup yields CDR1 SNHLY and CDR2 FYNNEI. V lost 7 bases and J lost 7; bases outside the gene matches: 7. There are 14 residues in the CDR3.

CDR3: CASSLKTPPYEQYF. The CDR3 DNA follows: TGTGCCAGCAGTTTGAAGACTCCTCCCTACGAGCAGTACTTC. The gene calls are TRBV28 and TRBJ2-7; D gene ambiguous. The CDR3 spans 14 residues. Germline V CDR1 and CDR2: MDHEN, SYDVKM. V was cut by 3 bases and J by 2 bases, with 11 bases left in between.

This chain links TRBV19 with TRBJ2-2, with 8 bases that match TRBD1. With V trimmed by 10 bases and J by 1 base, 8 bases remained unmatched. Germline V gives CDR1 LNHDA, CDR2 SQIVND (reference sequence). The CDR3 has 15 amino acids. CDR3: CATSPGTGNTGELFF. The CDR3 region has the DNA TGTGCCACCTCCCCCGGGACAGGGAACACCGGGGAGCTGTTTTTT.

The CDR3 DNA reads TGTGCCAGCAGTTCTACTAGCGTGCCCTACGAGCAGTACTTC. Amino acids: CASSSTSVPYEQYF. The V gene is TRBV2, the J gene TRBJ2-7; 7 nucleotides match TRBD2. Losses at the gene ends were 5 bases for V and 2 bases for J; bases not matched to a gene: 6. Germline values: CDR1 SNHLY, CDR2 FYNNEI. CDR3 length: 14 amino acids.

The V call is TRBV6-1, the J call TRBJ2-3; 12 bases are a match to TRBD2. Germline V lookup: CDR1 MNHNS, CDR2 SASEGT. There are 17 residues in the CDR3. The trim removed 3 bases at V and 2 bases at J, leaving 6 bases unmatched. The CDR3: CASSEQTSGGVTDTQYF. DNA for the CDR3: TGTGCCAGCAGTGAGCAGACTAGCGGGGGAGTCACAGATACGCAGTATTTT.

The rearrangement joins TRBV5-6 to TRBJ2-2; D might be TRBD2 (6 bases). Germline V gives CDR1 SGHDT, CDR2 YYEEEE. V was trimmed by 2 bases and J by 0 bases, leaving 11 bases between them. The CDR3 is 16 residues long. CDR3 sequence (DNA): TGTGCCAGCAGCTTACCGGGGGACGCGAACACCGGGGAGCTGTTTTTT. Residues: CASSLPGDANTGELFF. The entire variable domain, with the rest obtained from reference TRBV5-6 and TRBJ2-2, is as follows: DAGVTQSPTHLIKTRGQQVTLRCSPKSGHDTVSWYQQALGQGPQFIFQYYEEEERQRGNFPDRFSGHQFPNYSSELNVNALLLGDSALYLCASSLPGDANTGELFFGEGSRLTVL.

The genes are TRBV29-1 and TRBJ2-7; a weak D match, TRBD1 (6 bases). The V gene's germline CDR1 is SQVTM and CDR2 ANQGSEA. The CDR3 sequence is 13 residues long. With 4 bases removed from V and 1 base from J, the gap between germline ends came to 11 bases. The CDR3 protein is CSVVPGESYEQYF. CDR3 sequence (DNA): TGCAGCGTTGTTCCAGGGGAGTCCTACGAGCAGTACTTC.

About this clone: The junction departs from the called germline gene at one end, perhaps through a read error. The chain has TRBV7-6 and TRBJ2-1; TRBD2 is a possible D gene (5 bases). Germline V gives CDR1 SGHVS, CDR2 FNYEAQ. CDR3 size: 15 residues. The CDR3 spells CASSSLADIYSEQFF. As DNA, the CDR3 is TGTGCCAGCAGCTCTCTAGCAGACATATACAGTGAGCAGTTCTTC.

The rearrangement joins TRBV28 to TRBJ2-7; TRBD1 agrees at 8 bases. CDR3 size: 14 residues. Germline assignment: CDR1 MDHEN and CDR2 SYDVKM. The J segment lost 3 bases and the V segment lost 7 bases, leaving 8 bases of the junction unmatched. This CDR3 is CASTPGDRIYEQYF. In nucleotides, the CDR3 is TGTGCCAGCACCCCAGGGGACAGGATCTACGAGCAGTACTTC.

V and J are TRBV5-1 and TRBJ2-5; TRBD1 matches at 8 bases. The DNA matches TRBJ2-7 better at its end, which makes the J call doubtful. The CDR3 totals 15 residues. Germline CDR1 reads SGHRS; CDR2 reads YFSETQ. CDR3 loop: CASSPGTWTGYEQYF. The CDR3 region has the DNA TGCGCCAGCAGCCCGGGGACCTGGACAGGGTACGAGCAGTACTTC.

The rearrangement uses TRBV9 and TRBJ2-2; TRBD1 agrees at 8 bases. The germline V gene has CDR1 SGDLS and CDR2 YYNGEE. The V segment lost 4 bases and the J segment 1 base; nucleotides outside the gene matches: 9. CDR3 length equals 17 residues. CDR3 bases: TGTGCCAGCAGCCTTTACTCCGGGACAGGGAACACCGGGGAGCTGTTTTTT. Translation: CASSLYSGTGNTGELFF. The full variable domain, with the rest looked up from reference TRBV9 and TRBJ2-2, is DSGVTQTPKHLITATGQRVTLRCSPRSGDLSVYWYQQSLDQGLQFLIQYYNGEERAKGNILERFSAQQFPDLHSELNLSSLELGDSALYFCASSLYSGTGNTGELFFGEGSRLTVL.

In nucleotides, the CDR3 is TGCGCCAGCAGCCGGGGGACTAGCGGGAGAGGAGAGACCCAGTACTTC. It yields the protein CASSRGTSGRGETQYF. The rearrangement joins TRBV4-1 to TRBJ2-5; 14 bases line up with TRBD2. V shed 4 bases, J shed 4 bases, and the junction held 5 bases outside the gene matches. The CDR3 has 16 residues. From germline, CDR1 is MGHRA and CDR2 YSYEKL.

V and J are TRBV7-8 and TRBJ1-1; D is possibly TRBD1 (6 bases). Trimming left V 1 base short and J 1 base short, with 16 bases between. CDR3 length equals 17 residues. Germline-derived CDR1 and CDR2 are SGHVS and FQNEAQ. The CDR3 loop reads CASSLDRVGAPNTEAFF. The CDR3 DNA follows: TGTGCCAGCAGCTTAGACCGAGTGGGGGCGCCGAACACTGAAGCTTTCTTT.

V and J are TRBV7-9 and TRBJ2-3, with D hard to call. The V gene's germline CDR1 is SEHNR and CDR2 FQNEAQ (reference sequence). V was pared by 4 bases and J by 1 base, with 9 bases between. The length of the CDR3 is 14 residues. This CDR3 reads CASSSASGTDTQYF. The CDR3 DNA reads as TGTGCCAGCAGCTCAGCCTCCGGCACAGATACGCAGTATTTT.

This clone was seen only once. V gene TRBV19 combines with J gene TRBJ1-3, with D possibly TRBD1 on 5 matching bases. There are 16 residues in the CDR3. The V and J ends lost 11 bases and 0 bases respectively, with 20 bases between them. CDR1 is LNHDA and CDR2 is SQIVND in the germline V gene (reference sequence). CDR3 in DNA: TGTGCCTCCACCGGGCGGGGCGCTAGCTCTGGAAACACCATATATTTT. It yields the protein CASTGRGASSGNTIYF.

This clone came up once. At one boundary the junction diverges from the germline segment, which might be a read error. The same CDR3 can be traced to other DNA sequences in this sample. The V and J genes are TRBV4-1 and TRBJ1-1, with D uncertain. Germline values: CDR1 MGHRA, CDR2 YSYEKL. This CDR3 is 13 amino acids long. CDR3: CASSQEYSTEAFF. The DNA for the CDR3 is TGCGCCAGCAGCCAAGAGTACAGCACTGAGGCTTTCTTT.

The V call is TRBV9, the J call TRBJ2-5; 11 nucleotides line up with TRBD2. CDR1 and CDR2 (germline): SGDLS, YYNGEE. Trimming cost V 4 bases and J 5 bases; bases outside gene matches: 10. The CDR3 runs 16 residues. This CDR3 is CASSPPGTSGLETQYF. In nucleotides, the CDR3 is TGTGCCAGCAGCCCACCCGGGACTAGCGGCCTTGAGACCCAGTACTTC.

The chain combines TRBV7-8 with TRBJ1-1, with D tentatively TRBD1 (6 bases). The CDR3 spans 14 residues. Germline CDR1 reads SGHVS; CDR2 reads FQNEAQ. V lost 0 bases to trimming and J lost 7 bases, with 12 bases between them. For the CDR3, the DNA is TGTGCCAGCAGCTTAGCGAGGGCAGGGGATGAAGCTTTCTTT. Translation gives CASSLARAGDEAFF.

The V gene is TRBV28, the J gene TRBJ2-5; TRBD2 might be the D (5 bases). Gene TRBJ2-7 matches the end of the DNA better, so the J call may be wrong. CDR1 MDHEN and CDR2 SYDVKM come from the germline V gene. This CDR3 contains 14 residues. As DNA, the CDR3 is TGTGCCAGCAGCTCCACGGACTTGAAATACGAGCAGTACTTC. Amino acid sequence: CASSSTDLKYEQYF.

This chain connects TRBV28 to TRBJ2-7; D may be TRBD1 (6 bases). The V gene lost 3 bases and the J gene lost 4 bases, with 16 bases spanning the gap. The CDR3 is made up of 15 amino acids. Germline CDR1 MDHEN, CDR2 SYDVKM. In nucleotides, the CDR3 is TGTGCCAGCAGTTTGCCCGCAACAGGGCTGTACGAGCAGTACTTC. It translates to CASSLPATGLYEQYF. The full variable domain, rest sourced from reference TRBV28 and TRBJ2-7, is DVKVTQSSRYLVKRTGEKVFLECVQDMDHENMFWYRQDPGLGLRLIYFSYDVKMKEKGDIPEGYSVSREKKERFSLILESASTNQTSMYLCASSLPATGLYEQYFGPGTRLTVT.

Points on this clone: The junction differs from germline at one of its ends, possibly a read error. The CDR3 protein is CASIPGSSHEQYF. DNA for the CDR3: TGTGCCAGCATCCCTGGTAGCTCCCACGAGCAGTACTTC. V is TRBV2 and J is TRBJ2-7; D not certain. The CDR3 sequence is 13 residues long. Per germline, CDR1 SNHLY and CDR2 FYNNEI.

The chain combines TRBV5-6 with TRBJ2-1, with 11 nucleotides matching TRBD2. J was trimmed by 6 bases and V by 7 bases; bases with no gene match: 6. This CDR3 is 14 amino acids long. Germline values: CDR1 SGHDT, CDR2 YYEEEE. The CDR3 sequence is CASFGTSGFNEQFF. The DNA for the CDR3 is TGTGCCAGCTTCGGGACTAGCGGCTTCAATGAGCAGTTCTTC.

This clone was detected a few times. The chain recombines TRBV27 with TRBJ2-3, with TRBD2 identical over 12 bases. This CDR3 region has 15 residues. With 7 bases clipped from V and 4 bases from J, the junction kept 6 bases outside the gene matches. Germline assignment: CDR1 MNHEY and CDR2 SMNVEV (reference sequence). The CDR3 nucleotides are TGTGCCAGCAAGAGGAGACTAGCGGGAGCAGATACGCAGTATTTT. This codes for CASKRRLAGADTQYF.

This chain uses TRBV5-8 with TRBJ2-2; 9 positions agree with TRBD2. Trimming took 0 bases from V and 4 from J; bases not matched to a gene: 1. This CDR3 contains 15 residues. Germline assignment: CDR1 SGHTS and CDR2 YDEGEE. CDR3 residues: CASSLGSGSTGELFF. In nucleotides, the CDR3 is TGTGCCAGCAGCTTGGGTAGCGGGAGCACCGGGGAGCTGTTTTTT.